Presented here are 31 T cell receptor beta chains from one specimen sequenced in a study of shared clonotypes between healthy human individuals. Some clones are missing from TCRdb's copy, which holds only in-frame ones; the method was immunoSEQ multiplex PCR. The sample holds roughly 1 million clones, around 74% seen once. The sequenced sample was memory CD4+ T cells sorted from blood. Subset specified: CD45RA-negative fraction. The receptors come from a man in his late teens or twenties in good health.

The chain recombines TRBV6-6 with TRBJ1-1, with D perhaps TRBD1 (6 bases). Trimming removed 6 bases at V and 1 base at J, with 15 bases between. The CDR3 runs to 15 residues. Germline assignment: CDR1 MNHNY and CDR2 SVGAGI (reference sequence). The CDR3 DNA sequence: TGTGCCAGCAGGGTTCAAAGACAGGAGAACACTGAAGCTTTCTTT. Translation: CASRVQRQENTEAFF.

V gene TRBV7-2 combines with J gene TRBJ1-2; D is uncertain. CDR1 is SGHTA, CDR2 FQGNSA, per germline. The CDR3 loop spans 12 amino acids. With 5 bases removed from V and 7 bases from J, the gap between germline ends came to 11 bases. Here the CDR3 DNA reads TGTGCCAGCAGCCCGGACTTTGGTGGCTACACCTTC. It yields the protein CASSPDFGGYTF.

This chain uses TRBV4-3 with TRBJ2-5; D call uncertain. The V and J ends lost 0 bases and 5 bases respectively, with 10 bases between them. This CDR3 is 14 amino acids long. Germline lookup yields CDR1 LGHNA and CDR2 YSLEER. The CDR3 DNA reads TGCGCCAGCAGCCAAGAGAGCAGCACGGAGACCCAGTACTTC. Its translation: CASSQESSTETQYF.

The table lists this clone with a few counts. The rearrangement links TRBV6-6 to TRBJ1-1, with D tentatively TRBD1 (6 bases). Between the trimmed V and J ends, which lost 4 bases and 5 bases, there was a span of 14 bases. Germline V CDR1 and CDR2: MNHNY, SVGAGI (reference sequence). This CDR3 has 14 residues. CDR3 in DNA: TGTGCCAGCAGTTTTGGGGGGGCGGGGACTGAAGCTTTCTTT. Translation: CASSFGGAGTEAFF.

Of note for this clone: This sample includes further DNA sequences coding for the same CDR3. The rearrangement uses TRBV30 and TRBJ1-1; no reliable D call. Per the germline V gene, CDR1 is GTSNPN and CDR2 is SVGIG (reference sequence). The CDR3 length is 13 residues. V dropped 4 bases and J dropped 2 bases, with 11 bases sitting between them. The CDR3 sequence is CAWNQGGNTEAFF. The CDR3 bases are TGTGCCTGGAATCAAGGAGGTAACACTGAAGCTTTCTTT.

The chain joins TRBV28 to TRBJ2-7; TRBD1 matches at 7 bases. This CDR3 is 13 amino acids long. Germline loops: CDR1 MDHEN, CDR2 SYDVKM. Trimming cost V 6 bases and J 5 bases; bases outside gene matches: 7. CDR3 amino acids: CASSYIQGNEQYF. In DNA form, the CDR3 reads TGTGCCAGCAGCTACATACAGGGGAACGAGCAGTACTTC.

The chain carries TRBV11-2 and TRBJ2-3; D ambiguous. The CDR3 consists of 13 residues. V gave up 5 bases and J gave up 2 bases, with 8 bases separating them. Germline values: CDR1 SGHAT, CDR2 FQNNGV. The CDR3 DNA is TGTGCCAGCAGCGCCCGCCTCACAGATACGCAGTATTTT. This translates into CASSARLTDTQYF. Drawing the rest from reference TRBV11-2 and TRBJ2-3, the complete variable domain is EAGVAQSPRYKIIEKRQSVAFWCNPISGHATLYWYQQILGQGPKLLIQFQNNGVVDDSQLPKDRFSAERLKGVDSTLKIQPAKLEDSAVYLCASSARLTDTQYFGPGTRLTVL.

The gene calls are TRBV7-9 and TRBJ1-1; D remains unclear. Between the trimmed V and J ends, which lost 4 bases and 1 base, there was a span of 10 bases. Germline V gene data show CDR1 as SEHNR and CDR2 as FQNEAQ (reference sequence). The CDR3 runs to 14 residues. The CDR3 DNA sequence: TGTGCCAGCAGCTACCTTGTGGAGAACACTGAAGCTTTCTTT. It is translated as CASSYLVENTEAFF. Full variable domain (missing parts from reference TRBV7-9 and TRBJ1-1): DTGVSQNPRHKITKRGQNVTFRCDPISEHNRLYWYRQTLGQGPEFLTYFQNEAQLEKSRLLSDRFSAERPKGSFSTLEIQRTEQGDSAMYLCASSYLVENTEAFFGQGTRLTVV.

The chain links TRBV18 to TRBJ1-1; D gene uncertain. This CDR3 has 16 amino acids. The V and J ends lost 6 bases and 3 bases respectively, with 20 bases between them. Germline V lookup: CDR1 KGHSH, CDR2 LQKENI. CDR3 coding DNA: TGTGCCAGCTCTTATACTAGCCTGACGGTGGACACTGAAGCTTTCTTT. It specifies CASSYTSLTVDTEAFF.

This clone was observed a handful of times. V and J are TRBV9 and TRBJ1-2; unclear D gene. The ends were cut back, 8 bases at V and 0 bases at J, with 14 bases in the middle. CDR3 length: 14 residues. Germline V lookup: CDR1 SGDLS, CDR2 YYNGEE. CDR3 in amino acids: CASRAGSANYGYTF. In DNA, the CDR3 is TGTGCCAGTCGGGCGGGATCCGCTAACTATGGCTACACCTTC. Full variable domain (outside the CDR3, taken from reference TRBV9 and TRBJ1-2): DSGVTQTPKHLITATGQRVTLRCSPRSGDLSVYWYQQSLDQGLQFLIQYYNGEERAKGNILERFSAQQFPDLHSELNLSSLELGDSALYFCASRAGSANYGYTFGSGTRLTVV.

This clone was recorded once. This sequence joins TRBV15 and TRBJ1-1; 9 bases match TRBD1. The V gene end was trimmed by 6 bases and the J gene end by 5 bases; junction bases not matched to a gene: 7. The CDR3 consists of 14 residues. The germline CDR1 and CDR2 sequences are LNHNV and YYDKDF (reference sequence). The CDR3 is CATSPTGGGTEAFF. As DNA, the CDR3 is TGTGCCACCAGTCCAACAGGGGGCGGAACTGAAGCTTTCTTT.

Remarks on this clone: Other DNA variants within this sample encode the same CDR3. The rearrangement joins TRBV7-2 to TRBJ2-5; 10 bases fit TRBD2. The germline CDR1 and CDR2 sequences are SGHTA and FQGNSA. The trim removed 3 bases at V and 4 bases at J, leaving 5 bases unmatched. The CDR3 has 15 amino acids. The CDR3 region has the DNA TGTGCCAGCAGCTTCGGAGCGGGGGGGCGAGAGACCCAGTACTTC. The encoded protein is CASSFGAGGRETQYF.

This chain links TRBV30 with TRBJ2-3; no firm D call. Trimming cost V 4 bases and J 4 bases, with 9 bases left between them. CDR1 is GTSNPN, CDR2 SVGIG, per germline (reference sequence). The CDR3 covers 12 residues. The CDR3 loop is CAWIRTPDTQYF. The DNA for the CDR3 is TGTGCCTGGATCCGTACCCCAGATACGCAGTATTTT.

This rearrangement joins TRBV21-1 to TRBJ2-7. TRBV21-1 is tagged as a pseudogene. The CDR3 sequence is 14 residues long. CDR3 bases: TGTGCCAGCAGCAAAGTAGGGTATAACTACGAGCAGTACTTC. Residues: CASSKVGYNYEQYF.

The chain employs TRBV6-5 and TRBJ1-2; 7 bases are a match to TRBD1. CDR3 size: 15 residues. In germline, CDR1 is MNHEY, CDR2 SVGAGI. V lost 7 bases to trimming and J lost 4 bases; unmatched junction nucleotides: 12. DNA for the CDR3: TGTGCCAGCACCCACAGGGGCAGGGGCGCCTATGGCTACACCTTC. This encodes CASTHRGRGAYGYTF.

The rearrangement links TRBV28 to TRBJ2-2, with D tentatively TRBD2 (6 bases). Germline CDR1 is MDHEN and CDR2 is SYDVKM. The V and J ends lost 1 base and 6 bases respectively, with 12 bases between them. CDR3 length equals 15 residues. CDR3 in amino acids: CASSLSDRRAGELFF. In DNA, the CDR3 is TGTGCCAGCAGTTTATCCGATCGGAGGGCCGGGGAGCTGTTTTTT.

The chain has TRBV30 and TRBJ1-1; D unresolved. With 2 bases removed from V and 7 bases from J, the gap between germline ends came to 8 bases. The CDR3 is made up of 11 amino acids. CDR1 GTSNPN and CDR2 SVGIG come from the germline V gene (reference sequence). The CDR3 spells CAWSIEFEAFF. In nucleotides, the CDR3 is TGTGCCTGGAGTATAGAGTTTGAAGCTTTCTTT.

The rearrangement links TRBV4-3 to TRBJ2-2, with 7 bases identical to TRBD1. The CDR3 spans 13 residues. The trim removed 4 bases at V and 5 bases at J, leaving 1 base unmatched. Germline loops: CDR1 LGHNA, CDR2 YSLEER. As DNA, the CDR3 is TGCGCCAGCAGCCTACAGGGGACCGGGGAGCTGTTTTTT. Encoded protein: CASSLQGTGELFF.

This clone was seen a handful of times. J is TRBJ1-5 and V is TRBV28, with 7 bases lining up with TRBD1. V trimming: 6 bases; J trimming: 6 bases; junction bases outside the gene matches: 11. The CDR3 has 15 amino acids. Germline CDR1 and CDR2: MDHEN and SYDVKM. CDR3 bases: TGTGCCAGCAGCCTTACAGGGGCGAGGGGTCAGCCCCAGCATTTT. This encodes CASSLTGARGQPQHF.

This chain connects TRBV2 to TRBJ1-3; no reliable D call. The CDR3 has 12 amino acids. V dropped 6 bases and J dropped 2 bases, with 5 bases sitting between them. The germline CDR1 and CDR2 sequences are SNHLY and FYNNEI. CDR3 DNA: TGTGCCAGCAGCCGGACTGGAAACACCATATATTTT. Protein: CASSRTGNTIYF.

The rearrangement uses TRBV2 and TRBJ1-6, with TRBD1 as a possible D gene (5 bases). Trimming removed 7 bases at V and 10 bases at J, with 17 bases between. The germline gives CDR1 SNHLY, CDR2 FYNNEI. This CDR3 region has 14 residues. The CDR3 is CASTLGGSRSPLHF. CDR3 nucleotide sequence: TGTGCCAGCACCCTTGGGGGATCGAGGTCACCCCTCCACTTT.

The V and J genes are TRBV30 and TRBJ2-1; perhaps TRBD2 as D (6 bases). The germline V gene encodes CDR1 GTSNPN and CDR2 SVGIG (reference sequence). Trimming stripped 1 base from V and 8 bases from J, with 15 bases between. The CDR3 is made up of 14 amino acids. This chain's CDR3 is CAWSGGTYVYEQFF. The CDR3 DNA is TGTGCCTGGAGTGGGGGGACTTATGTTTATGAGCAGTTCTTC.

CDR3 in amino acids: CASSLRGGAYMSYNSPLHF. The DNA for the CDR3 is TGTGCCAGCAGCCTCCGGGGGGGCGCTTATATGTCCTATAATTCACCCCTCCACTTT. J is TRBJ1-6 and V is TRBV5-8; a possible D gene is TRBD1 (6 bases). The V end lost 4 bases, the J end lost 1 base, and 21 bases lay between the germline ends. Per the germline V gene, CDR1 is SGHTS and CDR2 is YDEGEE. The CDR3 contains 19 residues. Variable domain in full (rest from reference TRBV5-8 and TRBJ1-6): EAGVTQSPTHLIKTRGQQATLRCSPISGHTSVYWYQQALGLGLQFLLWYDEGEERNRGNFPPRFSGRQFPNYSSELNVNALELEDSALYLCASSLRGGAYMSYNSPLHFGNGTRLTVT.

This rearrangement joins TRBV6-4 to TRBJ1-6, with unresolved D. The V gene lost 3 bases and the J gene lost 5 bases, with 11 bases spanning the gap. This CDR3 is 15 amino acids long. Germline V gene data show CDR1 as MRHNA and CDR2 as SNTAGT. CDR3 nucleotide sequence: TGTGCCAGCAGTGAGGTTTATGGAAATAATTCACCCCTCCACTTT. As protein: CASSEVYGNNSPLHF.

CDR3 sequence reads: CASSSPKQGANTGELFF. The CDR3 DNA is TGTGCCAGCAGCTCCCCCAAACAGGGGGCGAACACCGGGGAGCTGTTTTTT. The chain links TRBV7-3 to TRBJ2-2, with 8 nucleotides matching TRBD1. Germline values: CDR1 SGHTA, CDR2 FQGTGA. Unmatched junction bases numbered 7, after V lost 4 bases and J lost 0 bases. This CDR3 has 17 amino acids.

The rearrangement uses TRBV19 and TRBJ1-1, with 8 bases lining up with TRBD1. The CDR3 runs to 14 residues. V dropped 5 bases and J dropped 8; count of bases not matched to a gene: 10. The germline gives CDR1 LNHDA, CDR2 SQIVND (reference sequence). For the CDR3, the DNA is TGTGCCAGTAGTCCGCGGCCCGACAGGGGAGAAGCTTTCTTT. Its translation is CASSPRPDRGEAFF.

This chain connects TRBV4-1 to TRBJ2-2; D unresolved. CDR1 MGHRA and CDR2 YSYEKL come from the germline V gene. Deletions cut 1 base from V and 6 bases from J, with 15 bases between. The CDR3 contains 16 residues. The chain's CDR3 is CASSQGYALGAGELFF. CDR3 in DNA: TGCGCCAGCAGCCAAGGGTATGCGCTCGGAGCCGGGGAGCTGTTTTTT.

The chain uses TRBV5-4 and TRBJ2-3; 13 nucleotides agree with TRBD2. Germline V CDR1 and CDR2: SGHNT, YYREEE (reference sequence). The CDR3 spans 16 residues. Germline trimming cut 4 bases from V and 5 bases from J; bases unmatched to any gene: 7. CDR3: CASSQLAGGPLDTQYF. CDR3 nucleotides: TGTGCCAGCAGCCAACTAGCGGGGGGGCCCCTAGATACGCAGTATTTT.

The CDR3 DNA sequence: TGTGCCTGGAGTACCGGGACTAGCGAGGGACTCGAGCAGTACTTC. Translation gives CAWSTGTSEGLEQYF. The V gene is TRBV30, the J gene TRBJ2-7, with 10 bases that match TRBD2. The CDR3 loop spans 15 amino acids. Trimming removed 2 bases from V and 6 bases from J; junction bases left unmatched: 10. The germline gives CDR1 GTSNPN, CDR2 SVGIG (reference sequence). The entire variable domain, with the rest obtained from reference TRBV30 and TRBJ2-7, is as follows: SQTIHQWPATLVQPVGSPLSLECTVEGTSNPNLYWYRQAAGRGLQLLFYSVGIGQISSEVPQNLSASRPQDRQFILSSKKLLLSDSGFYLCAWSTGTSEGLEQYFGPGTRLTVT.

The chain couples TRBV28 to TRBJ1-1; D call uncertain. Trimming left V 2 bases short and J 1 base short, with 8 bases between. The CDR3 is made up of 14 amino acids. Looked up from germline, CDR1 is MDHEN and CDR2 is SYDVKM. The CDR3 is CASSLIGKNTEAFF. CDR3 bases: TGTGCCAGCAGTTTAATAGGCAAGAACACTGAAGCTTTCTTT.

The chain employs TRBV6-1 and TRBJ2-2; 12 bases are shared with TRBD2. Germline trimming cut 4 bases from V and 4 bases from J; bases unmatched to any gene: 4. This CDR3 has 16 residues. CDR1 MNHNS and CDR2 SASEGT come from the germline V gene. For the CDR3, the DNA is TGTGCCAGCAGTGCTCGACTAGCGGGGGCCACCGGGGAGCTGTTTTTT. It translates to CASSARLAGATGELFF.